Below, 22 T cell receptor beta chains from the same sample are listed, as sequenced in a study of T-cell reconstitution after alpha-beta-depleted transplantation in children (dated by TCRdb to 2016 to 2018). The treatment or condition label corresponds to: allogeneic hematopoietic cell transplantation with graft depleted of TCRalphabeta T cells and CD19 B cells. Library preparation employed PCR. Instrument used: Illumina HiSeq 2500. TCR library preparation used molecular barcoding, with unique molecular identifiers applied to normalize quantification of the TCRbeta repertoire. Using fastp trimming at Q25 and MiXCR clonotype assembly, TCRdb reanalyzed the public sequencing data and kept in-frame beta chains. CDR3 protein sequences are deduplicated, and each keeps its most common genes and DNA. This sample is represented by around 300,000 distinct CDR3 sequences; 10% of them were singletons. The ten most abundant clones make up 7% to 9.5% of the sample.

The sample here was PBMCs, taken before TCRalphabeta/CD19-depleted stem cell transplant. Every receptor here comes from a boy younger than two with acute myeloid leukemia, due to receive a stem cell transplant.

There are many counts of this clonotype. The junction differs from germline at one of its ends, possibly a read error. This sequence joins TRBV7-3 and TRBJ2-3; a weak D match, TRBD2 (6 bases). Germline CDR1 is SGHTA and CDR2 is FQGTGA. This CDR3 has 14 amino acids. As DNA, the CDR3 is TGCGCCAGCAGCTTGGGAGGAGCCACAGATACGCAGTATTTT. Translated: CASSLGGATDTQYF.

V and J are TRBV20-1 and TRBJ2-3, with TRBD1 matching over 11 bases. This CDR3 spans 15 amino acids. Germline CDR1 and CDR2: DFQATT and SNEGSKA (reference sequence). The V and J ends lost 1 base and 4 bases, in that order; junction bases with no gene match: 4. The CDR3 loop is CSARATDRGPDTQYF. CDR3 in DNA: TGCAGTGCTAGAGCAACGGACAGGGGGCCAGATACGCAGTATTTT.

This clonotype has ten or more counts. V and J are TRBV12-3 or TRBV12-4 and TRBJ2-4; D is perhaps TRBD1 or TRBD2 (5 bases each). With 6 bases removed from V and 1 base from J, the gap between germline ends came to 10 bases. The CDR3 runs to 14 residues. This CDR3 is CASRVGTAKNIQYF. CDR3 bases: TGTGCCAGCAGGGTGGGGACGGCCAAAAACATTCAGTACTTC.

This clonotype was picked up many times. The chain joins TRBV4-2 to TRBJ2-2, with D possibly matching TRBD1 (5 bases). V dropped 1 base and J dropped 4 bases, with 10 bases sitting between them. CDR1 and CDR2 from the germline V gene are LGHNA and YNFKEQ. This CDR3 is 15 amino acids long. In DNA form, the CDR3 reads TGTGCCAGCAGCCAAGGTCTTAGGGGCACCGGGGAGCTGTTTTTT. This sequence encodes CASSQGLRGTGELFF.

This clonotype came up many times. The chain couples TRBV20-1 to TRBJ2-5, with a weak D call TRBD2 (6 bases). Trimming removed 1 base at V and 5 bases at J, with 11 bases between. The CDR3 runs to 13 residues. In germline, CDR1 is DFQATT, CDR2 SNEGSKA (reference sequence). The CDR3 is CSARAGGAETQYF. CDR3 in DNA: TGCAGTGCTAGAGCAGGAGGGGCTGAGACCCAGTACTTC.

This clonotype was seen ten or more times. Here the CDR3 reads CASSDSRWSEQFF. The CDR3 DNA follows: TGTGCCAGCAGTGACTCGAGGTGGAGTGAGCAGTTCTTC. The gene calls are TRBV6-4 and TRBJ2-1; D remains unclear. Germline values: CDR1 MRHNA, CDR2 SNTAGT. The V end was cut by 0 bases, the J end by 9 bases, with 9 bases between. The length of the CDR3 is 13 residues.

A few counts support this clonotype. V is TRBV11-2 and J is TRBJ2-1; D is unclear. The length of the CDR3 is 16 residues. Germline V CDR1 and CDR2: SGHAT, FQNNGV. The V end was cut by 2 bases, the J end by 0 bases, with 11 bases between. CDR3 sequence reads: CASSLRALRSYNEQFF. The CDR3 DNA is TGTGCCAGCAGCTTAAGGGCCCTTCGCTCCTACAATGAGCAGTTCTTC.

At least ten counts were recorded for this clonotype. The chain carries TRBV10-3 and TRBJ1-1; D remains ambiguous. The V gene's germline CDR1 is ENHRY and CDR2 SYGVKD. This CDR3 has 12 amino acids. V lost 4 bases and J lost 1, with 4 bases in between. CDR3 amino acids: CAISVGNTEAFF. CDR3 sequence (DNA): TGTGCCATCAGTGTGGGGAACACTGAAGCTTTCTTT.

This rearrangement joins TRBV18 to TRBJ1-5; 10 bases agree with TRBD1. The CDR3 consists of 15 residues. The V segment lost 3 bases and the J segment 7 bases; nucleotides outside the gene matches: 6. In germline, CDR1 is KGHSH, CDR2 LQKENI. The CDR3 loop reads CASSPWDRGRQPQHF. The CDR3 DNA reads TGTGCCAGCTCACCTTGGGACAGGGGCAGGCAGCCCCAGCATTTT.

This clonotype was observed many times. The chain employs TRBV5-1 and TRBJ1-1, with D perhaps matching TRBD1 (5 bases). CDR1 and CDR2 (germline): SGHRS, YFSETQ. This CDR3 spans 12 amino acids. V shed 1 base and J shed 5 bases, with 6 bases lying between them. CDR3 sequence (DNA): TGCGCCAGCAGCTTGACAGGAACTGAAGCTTTCTTT. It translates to CASSLTGTEAFF. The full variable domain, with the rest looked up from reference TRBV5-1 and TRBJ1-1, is KAGVTQTPRYLIKTRGQQVTLSCSPISGHRSVSWYQQTPGQGLQFLFEYFSETQRNKGNFPGRFSGRQFSNSRSEMNVSTLELGDSALYLCASSLTGTEAFFGQGTRLTVV.

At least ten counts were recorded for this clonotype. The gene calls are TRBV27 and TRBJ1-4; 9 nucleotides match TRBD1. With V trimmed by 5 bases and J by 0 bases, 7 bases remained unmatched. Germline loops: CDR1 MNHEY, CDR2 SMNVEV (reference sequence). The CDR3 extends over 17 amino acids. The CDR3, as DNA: TGTGCCAGCAGTCAATCGACAGGGGGTGCAACTAATGAAAAACTGTTTTTT. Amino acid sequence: CASSQSTGGATNEKLFF.

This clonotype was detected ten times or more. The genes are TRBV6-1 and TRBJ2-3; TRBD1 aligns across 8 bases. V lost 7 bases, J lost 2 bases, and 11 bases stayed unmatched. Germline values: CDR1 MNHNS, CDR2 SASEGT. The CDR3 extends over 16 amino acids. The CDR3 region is CASTQYRDRFTDTQYF. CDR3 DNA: TGTGCCAGCACCCAATACCGGGACAGGTTCACAGATACGCAGTATTTT.

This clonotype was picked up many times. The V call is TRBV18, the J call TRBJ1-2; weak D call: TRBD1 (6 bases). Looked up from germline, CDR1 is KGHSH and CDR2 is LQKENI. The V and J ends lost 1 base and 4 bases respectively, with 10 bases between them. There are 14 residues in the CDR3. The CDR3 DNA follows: TGTGCCAGCTCACCACTTACAGGGATCTATGGCTACACCTTC. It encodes CASSPLTGIYGYTF.

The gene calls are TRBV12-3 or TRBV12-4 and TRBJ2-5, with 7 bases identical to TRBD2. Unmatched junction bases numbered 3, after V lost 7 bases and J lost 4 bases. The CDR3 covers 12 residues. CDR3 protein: CASTWGGETQYF. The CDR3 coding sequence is TGTGCCAGCACCTGGGGGGGAGAGACCCAGTACTTC.

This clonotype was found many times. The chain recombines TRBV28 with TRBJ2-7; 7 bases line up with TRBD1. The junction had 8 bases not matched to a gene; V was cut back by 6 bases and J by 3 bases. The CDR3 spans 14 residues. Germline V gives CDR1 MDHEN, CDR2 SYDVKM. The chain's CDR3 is CASRPGQTIYEQYF. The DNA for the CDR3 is TGTGCCAGCAGACCGGGACAGACAATCTACGAGCAGTACTTC.

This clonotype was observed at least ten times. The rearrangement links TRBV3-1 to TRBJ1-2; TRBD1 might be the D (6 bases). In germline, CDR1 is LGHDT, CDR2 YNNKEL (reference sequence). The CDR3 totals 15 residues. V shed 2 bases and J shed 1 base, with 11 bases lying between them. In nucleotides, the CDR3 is TGTGCCAGCAGCCAAAAACAGGGACTTAACTATGGCTACACCTTC. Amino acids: CASSQKQGLNYGYTF.

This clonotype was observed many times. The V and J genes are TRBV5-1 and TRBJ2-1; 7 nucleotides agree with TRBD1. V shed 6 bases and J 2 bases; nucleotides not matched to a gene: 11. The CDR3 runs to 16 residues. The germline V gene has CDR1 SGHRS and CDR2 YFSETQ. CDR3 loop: CASTPLGTEAYNEQFF. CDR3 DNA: TGCGCCAGCACCCCCCTAGGGACAGAAGCCTACAATGAGCAGTTCTTC.

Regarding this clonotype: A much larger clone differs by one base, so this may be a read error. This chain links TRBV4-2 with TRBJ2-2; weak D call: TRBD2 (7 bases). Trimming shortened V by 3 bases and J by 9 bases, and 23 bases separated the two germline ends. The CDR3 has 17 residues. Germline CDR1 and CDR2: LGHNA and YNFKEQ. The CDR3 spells CASSQRGPGVTNWELFF. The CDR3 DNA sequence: TGTGCCAGCAGCCAGCGGGGGCCGGGAGTAACGAACTGGGAGCTGTTTTTT.

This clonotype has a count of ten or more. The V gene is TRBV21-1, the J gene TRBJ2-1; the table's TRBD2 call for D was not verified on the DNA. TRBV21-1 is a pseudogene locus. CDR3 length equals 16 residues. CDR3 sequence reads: CASSKWEGAGWNEQFF. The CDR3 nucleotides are TGTGCCAGCAGCAAATGGGAGGGAGCGGGGTGGAATGAGCAGTTCTTC.

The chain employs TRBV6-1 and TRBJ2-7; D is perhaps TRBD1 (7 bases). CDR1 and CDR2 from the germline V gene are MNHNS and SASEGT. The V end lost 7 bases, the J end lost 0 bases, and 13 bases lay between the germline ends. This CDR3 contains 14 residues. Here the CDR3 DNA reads TGTGCCAGCACCCACCAGGGGGGCTCCTACGAGCAGTACTTC. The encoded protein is CASTHQGGSYEQYF.

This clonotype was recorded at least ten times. CDR3 loop: CASSSPPSGNTIYF. The CDR3 bases are TGTGCCAGCAGTTCCCCTCCCTCTGGAAACACCATATATTTT. The chain has TRBV28 and TRBJ1-3, with D unresolved. CDR1 is MDHEN, CDR2 SYDVKM, per germline. The V gene lost 4 bases and the J gene lost 0 bases, with 7 bases spanning the gap. CDR3 size: 14 residues.

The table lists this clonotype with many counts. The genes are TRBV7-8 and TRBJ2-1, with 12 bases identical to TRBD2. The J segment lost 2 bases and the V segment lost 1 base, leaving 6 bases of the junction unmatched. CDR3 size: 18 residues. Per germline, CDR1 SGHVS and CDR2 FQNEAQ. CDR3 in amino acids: CASSLGTSGKSPYNEQFF. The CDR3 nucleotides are TGTGCCAGCAGCTTAGGGACTAGCGGGAAGTCGCCCTACAATGAGCAGTTCTTC.